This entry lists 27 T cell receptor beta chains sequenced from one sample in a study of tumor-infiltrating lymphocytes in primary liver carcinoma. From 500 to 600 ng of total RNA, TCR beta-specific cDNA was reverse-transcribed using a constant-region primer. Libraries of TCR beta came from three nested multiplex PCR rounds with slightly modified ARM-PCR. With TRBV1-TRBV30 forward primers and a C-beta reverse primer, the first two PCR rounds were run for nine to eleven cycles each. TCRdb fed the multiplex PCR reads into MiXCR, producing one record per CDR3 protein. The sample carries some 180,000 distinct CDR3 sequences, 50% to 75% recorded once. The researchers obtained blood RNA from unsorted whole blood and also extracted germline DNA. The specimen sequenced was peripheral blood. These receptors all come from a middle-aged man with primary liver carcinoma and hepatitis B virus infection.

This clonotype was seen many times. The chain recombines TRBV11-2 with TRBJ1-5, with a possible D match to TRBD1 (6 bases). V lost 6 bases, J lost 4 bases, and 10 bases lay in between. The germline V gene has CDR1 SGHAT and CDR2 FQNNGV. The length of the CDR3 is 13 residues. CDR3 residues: CASSSGANQPQHF. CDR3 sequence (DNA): TGTGCCAGCAGTTCAGGGGCTAATCAGCCCCAGCATTTT.

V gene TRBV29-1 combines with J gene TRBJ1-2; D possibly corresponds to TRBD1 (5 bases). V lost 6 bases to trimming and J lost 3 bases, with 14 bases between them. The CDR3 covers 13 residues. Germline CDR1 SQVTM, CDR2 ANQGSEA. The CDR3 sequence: CSVMPGRDYGYTF. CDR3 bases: TGCAGCGTGATGCCAGGGAGAGACTATGGCTACACCTTC.

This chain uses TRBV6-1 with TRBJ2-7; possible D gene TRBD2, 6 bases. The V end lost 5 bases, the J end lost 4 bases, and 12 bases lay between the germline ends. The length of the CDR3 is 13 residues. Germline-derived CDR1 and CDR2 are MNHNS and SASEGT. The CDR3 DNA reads TGTGCCAGCAGTCGGGAGAGGGCATACGAGCAGTACTTC. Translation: CASSRERAYEQYF.

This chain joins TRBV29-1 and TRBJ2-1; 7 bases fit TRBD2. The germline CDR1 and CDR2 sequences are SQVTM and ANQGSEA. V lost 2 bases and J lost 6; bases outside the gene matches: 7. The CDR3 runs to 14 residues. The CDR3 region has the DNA TGCAGCGTTGAAAAACTAGCGTGCCTCAATGAGCAGTTCTTC. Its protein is CSVEKLACLNEQFF.

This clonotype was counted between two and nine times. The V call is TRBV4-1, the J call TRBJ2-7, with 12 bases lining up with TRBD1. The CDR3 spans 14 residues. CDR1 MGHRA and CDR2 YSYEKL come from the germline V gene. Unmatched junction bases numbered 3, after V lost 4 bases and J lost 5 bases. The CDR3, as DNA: TGCGCCAGCAGCCCGGGACAGGGGGCCAACGAGCAGTACTTC. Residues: CASSPGQGANEQYF.

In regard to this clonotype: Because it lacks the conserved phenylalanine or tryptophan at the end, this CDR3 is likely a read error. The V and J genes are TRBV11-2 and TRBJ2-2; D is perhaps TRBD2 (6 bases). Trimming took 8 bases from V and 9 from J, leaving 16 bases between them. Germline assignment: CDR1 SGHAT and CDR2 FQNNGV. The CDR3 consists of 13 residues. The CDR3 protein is CASRRVETWELFY. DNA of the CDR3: TGTGCCAGCCGGAGGGTTGAGACCTGGGAGCTGTTTTAT.

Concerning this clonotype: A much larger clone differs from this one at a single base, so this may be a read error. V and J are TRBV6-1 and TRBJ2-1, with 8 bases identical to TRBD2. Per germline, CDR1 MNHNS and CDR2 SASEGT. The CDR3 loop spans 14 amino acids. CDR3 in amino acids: CATSPTSGYNEQFF. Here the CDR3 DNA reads TGTGCCACCAGTCCCACTAGCGGATACAATGAGCAGTTCTTC.

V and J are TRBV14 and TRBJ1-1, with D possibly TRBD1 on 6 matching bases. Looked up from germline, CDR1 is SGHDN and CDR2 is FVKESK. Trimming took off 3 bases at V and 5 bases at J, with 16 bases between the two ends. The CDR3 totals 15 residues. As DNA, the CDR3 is TGTGCCAGCAGCCACGACAGGTGGACCGGAACTGAAGCTTTCTTT. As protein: CASSHDRWTGTEAFF. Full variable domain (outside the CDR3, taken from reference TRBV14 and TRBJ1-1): EAGVTQFPSHSVIEKGQTVTLRCDPISGHDNLYWYRRVMGKEIKFLLHFVKESKQDESGMPNNRFLAERTGGTYSTLKVQPAELEDSGVYFCASSHDRWTGTEAFFGQGTRLTVV.

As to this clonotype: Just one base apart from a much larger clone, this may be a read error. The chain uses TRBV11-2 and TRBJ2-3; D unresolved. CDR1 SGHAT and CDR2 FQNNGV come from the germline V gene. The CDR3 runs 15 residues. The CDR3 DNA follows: TGTGCCAGCAGCTTAAAGAGCGCTGGCACAGATACGCGGTATTTT. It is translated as CASSLKSAGTDTRYF.

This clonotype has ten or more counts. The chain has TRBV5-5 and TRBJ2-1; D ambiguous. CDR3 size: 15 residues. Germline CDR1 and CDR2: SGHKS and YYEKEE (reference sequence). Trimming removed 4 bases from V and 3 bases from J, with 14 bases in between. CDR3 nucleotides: TGTGCCAGCAGCCTCGACCCATCCAGCTACAATGAGCAGTTCTTC. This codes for CASSLDPSSYNEQFF.

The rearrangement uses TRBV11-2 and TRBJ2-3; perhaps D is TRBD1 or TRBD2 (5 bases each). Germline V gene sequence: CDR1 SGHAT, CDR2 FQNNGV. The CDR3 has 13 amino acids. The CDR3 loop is CVSGGRGADTQYF. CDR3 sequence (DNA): TGTGTCAGTGGGGGTAGGGGCGCAGATACGCAGTATTTT.

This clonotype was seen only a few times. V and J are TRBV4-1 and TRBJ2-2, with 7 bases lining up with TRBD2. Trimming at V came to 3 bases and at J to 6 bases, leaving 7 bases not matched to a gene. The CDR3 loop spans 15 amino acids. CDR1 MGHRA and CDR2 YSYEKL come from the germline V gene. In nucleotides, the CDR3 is TGCGCCAGCAGCCAGAAAGGACTAGTTGCCGGGGAGCTGTTTTTT. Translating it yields CASSQKGLVAGELFF.

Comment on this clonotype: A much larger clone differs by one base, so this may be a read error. This CDR3 is CSGRRARELFF. DNA for the CDR3: TGCAGCGGACGGAGGGCCAGGGAGCTGTTTTTT. The V and J genes are TRBV29-1 and TRBJ2-2; TRBD2 might be the D (6 bases). V was clipped by 7 bases and J by 9 bases, with 12 bases between them. Germline V gene sequence: CDR1 SQVTM, CDR2 ANQGSEA. The length of the CDR3 is 11 residues.

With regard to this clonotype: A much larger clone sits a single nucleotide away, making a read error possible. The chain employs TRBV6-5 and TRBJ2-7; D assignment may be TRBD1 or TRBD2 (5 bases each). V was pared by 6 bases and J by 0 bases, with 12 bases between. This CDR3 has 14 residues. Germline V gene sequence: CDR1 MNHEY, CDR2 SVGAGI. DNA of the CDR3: TGTGCCAGCAGATCGGCAGGGAGCTCCTACGAGCAGTACTTC. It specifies CASRSAGSSYEQYF.

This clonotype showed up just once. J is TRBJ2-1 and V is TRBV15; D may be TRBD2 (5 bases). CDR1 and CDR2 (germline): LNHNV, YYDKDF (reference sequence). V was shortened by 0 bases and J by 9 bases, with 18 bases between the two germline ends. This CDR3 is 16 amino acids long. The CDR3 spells CATSRDRLAGVTEQFF. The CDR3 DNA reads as TGTGCCACCAGCAGAGATCGGCTAGCTGGAGTGACTGAGCAGTTCTTC. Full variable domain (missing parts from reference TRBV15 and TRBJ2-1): DAMVIQNPRYQVTQFGKPVTLSCSQTLNHNVMYWYQQKSSQAPKLLFHYYDKDFNNEADTPDNFQSRRPNTSFCFLDIRSPGLGDTAMYLCATSRDRLAGVTEQFFGPGTRLTVL.

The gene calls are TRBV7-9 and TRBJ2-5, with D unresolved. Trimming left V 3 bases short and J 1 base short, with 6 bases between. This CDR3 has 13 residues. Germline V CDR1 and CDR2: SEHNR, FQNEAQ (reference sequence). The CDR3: CASSFWGQETQYF. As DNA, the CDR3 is TGTGCCAGCAGCTTCTGGGGCCAAGAGACCCAGTACTTC.

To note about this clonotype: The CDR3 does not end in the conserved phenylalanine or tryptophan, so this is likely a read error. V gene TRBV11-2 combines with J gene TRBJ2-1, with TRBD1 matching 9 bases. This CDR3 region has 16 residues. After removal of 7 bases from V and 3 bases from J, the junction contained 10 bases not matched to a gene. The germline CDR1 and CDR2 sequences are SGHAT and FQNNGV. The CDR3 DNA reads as TGTGCCAGCAACCTCCCGCGACAGGGGGTCTACAATGAGCAGTTCCTC. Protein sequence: CASNLPRQGVYNEQFL.

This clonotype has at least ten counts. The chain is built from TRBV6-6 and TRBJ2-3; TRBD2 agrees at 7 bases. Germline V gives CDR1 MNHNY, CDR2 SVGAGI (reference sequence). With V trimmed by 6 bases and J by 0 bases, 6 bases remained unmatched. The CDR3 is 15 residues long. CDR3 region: CASSHERESTDTQYF. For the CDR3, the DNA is TGTGCCAGCAGCCACGAGCGGGAAAGCACAGATACGCAGTATTTT.

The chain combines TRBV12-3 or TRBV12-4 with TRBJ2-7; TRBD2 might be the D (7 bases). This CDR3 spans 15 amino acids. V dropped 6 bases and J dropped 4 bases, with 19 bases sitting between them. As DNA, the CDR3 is TGTGCCAGCAGACCGACGACGGGGGGCGAGTACGAGCAGTACTTC. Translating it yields CASRPTTGGEYEQYF.

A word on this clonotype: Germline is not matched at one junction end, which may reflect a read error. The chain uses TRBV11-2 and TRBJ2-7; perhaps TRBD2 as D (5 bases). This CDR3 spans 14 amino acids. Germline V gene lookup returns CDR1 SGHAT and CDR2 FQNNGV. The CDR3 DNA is TGCGCCAGCAATGCAAGCGGAGGTCTCGACGAGCAGTACTTC. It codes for CASNASGGLDEQYF.

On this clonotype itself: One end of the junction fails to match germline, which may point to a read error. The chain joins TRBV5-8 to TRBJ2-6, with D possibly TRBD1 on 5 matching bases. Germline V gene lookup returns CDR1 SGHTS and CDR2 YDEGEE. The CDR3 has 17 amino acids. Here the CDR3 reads CASSSQTVSSRANVLTF. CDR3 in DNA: TGTGCCAGCAGCTCCCAGACAGTTTCCTCTAGGGCCAACGTCCTGACTTTC.

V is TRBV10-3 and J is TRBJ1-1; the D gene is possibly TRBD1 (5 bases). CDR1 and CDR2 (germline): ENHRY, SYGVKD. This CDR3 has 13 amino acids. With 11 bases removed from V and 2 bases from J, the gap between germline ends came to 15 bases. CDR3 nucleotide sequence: TGTGCCTCGGGGGATACGACCAACACTGAAGCTTTCTTT. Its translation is CASGDTTNTEAFF.

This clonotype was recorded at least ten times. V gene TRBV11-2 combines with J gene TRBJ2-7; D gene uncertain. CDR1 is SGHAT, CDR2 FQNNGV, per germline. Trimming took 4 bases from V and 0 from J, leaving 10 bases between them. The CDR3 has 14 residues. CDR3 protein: CASSSPASSYEQYF. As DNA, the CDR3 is TGTGCCAGCAGCTCCCCGGCATCCTCCTACGAGCAGTACTTC.

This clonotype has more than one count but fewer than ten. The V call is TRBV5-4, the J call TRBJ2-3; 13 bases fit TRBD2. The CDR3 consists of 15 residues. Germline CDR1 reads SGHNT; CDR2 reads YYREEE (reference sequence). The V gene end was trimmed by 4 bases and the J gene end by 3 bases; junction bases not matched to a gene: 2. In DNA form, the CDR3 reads TGTGCCAGCAGCAAGGGACTAGCGGGAACAGATACGCAGTATTTT. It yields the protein CASSKGLAGTDTQYF.

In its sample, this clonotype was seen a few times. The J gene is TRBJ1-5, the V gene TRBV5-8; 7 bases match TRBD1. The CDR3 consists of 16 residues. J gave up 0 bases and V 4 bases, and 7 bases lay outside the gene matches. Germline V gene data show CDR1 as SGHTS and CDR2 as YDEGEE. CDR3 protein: CASSPGQITSNQPQHF. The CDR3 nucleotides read TGTGCCAGCAGCCCGGGACAGATAACTAGCAATCAGCCCCAGCATTTT. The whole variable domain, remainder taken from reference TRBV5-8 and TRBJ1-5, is EAGVTQSPTHLIKTRGQQATLRCSPISGHTSVYWYQQALGLGLQFLLWYDEGEERNRGNFPPRFSGRQFPNYSSELNVNALELEDSALYLCASSPGQITSNQPQHFGDGTRLSIL.

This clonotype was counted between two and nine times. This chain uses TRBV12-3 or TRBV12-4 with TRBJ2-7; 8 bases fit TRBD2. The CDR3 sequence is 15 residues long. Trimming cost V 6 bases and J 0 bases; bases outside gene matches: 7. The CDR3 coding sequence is TGTGCCAGCAGACCTAGCGGGCTGAGCTCCTACGAGCAGTACTTC. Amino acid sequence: CASRPSGLSSYEQYF.

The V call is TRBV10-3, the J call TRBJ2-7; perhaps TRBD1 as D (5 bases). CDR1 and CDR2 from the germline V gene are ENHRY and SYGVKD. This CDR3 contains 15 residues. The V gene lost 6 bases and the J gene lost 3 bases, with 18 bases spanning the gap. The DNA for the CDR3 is TGTGCCATCAGGGAAGGTCAGGGAATATTCTACGAGCAGTACTTC. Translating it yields CAIREGQGIFYEQYF.